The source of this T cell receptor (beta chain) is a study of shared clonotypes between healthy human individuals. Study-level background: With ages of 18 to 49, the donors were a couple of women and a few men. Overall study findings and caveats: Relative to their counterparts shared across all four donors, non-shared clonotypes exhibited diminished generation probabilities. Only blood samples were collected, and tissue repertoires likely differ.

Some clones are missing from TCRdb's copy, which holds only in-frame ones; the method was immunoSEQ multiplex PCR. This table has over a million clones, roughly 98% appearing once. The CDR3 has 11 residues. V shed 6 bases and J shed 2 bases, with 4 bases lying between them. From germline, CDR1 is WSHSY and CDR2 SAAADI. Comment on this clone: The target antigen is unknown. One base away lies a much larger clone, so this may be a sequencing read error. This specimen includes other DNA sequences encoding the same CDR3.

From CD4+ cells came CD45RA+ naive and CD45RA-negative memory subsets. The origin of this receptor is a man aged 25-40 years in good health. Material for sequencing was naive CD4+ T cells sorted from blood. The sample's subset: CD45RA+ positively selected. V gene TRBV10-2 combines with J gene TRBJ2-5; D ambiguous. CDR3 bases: TGCGCCAGCAGCCTACAAGAGACCCAGTACTTC. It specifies CASSLQETQYF.